This T cell receptor beta chain appears in the sequencing data of a study of blood T cell repertoires in COVID-19. Study details: Samples representing acute and convalescent COVID-19 were sourced from the United States, Italy and Spain. From T cells, B-cell-depleted T cells, or PBMCs came the material, which was cDNA or gDNA.

The Seattle site enrolled patients during active infection and followed them longitudinally. The V end lost 4 bases, the J end lost 6 bases, and 15 bases lay between the germline ends. The CDR3 has 14 amino acids. Germline V CDR1 and CDR2: PRHDT, FYEKMQ (reference sequence). Original handling: Estimated nucleated cell counts came from reference gene primer amplification. Data came from immunoSEQ multiplex PCR; TCRdb stores just in-frame clones and leaves some out. The V and J calls and clone size were taken over from that table, and D and trimming were inferred from the DNA. The table has fewer than 60,000 clones, approximately 88% seen once.

The TCR was taken from a man aged 25-45 years with COVID-19, enrolled during active disease. This sequence joins TRBV13 and TRBJ1-2; tentative D call: TRBD1 (6 bases). Sequenced material: peripheral blood. This CDR3 is CASSSTTGRDGYTF. In nucleotides, the CDR3 is TGTGCCAGCAGCTCCACTACAGGGAGGGATGGCTACACCTTC.